Listed below are T cell receptor beta chains from one sample, sequenced in a study of blood T cell repertoires in COVID-19. Profiled with immunoSEQ multiplex PCR; TCRdb holds only in-frame clones, not every one. This sample has about 200,000 clones, with more than 75% found just once. Sequenced material: peripheral blood. The receptors here all came from an elderly man with acute or convalescent COVID-19. Each CDR3 is given with its conserved first and last residue. Each record gives: D gene, clone size, V gene, J gene, CDR3 protein, CDR3 DNA. The D gene is left open where the match is weak. Size is omitted from some rows. Given values are once, few, many or a class for expanded clones.

TRBD1	-	TRBV18	TRBJ1-6	CASSLMQGQNNSPLHF	TGTGCCAGCTCTCTTATGCAGGGACAGAATAATTCACCCCTCCACTTT
TRBD2	-	TRBV6-6	TRBJ2-2	CASSYSSGRGTGELFF	TGTGCCAGCAGTTACTCTAGCGGGAGGGGGACCGGGGAGCTGTTTTTT
TRBD2	-	TRBV18	TRBJ2-2	CASSPPETSFTGELFF	TGTGCCAGCTCACCACCGGAGACTAGCTTCACCGGGGAGCTGTTTTTT
TRBD2	-	TRBV7-2	TRBJ2-1	CASSSSGGKYNEQFF	TGTGCCAGCAGCTCTAGCGGGGGAAAGTACAATGAGCAGTTCTTC
-	-	TRBV3-1/TRBV3-2	TRBJ2-1	CASSQDHRDRQFF	TGTGCCAGCAGCCAAGATCACAGAGATCGGCAGTTCTTC
TRBD2	-	TRBV5-3	TRBJ2-1	CARSRRLATYNEQFF	TGTGCCAGAAGCCGGAGACTAGCAACCTACAATGAGCAGTTCTTC
-	-	TRBV4-2	TRBJ2-2	CASSQVAGTNTGELFF	TGTGCCAGCAGCCAAGTGGCGGGCACAAACACCGGGGAGCTGTTTTTT
-	-	TRBV19	TRBJ2-2	CASSMGTFYTGELFF	TGTGCCAGTAGTATGGGCACCTTCTACACCGGGGAGCTGTTTTTT
-	-	TRBV3-1/TRBV3-2	TRBJ2-6	CASSQSTLPGANVLTF	TGTGCCAGCAGCCAGTCTACTTTGCCTGGGGCCAACGTCCTGACTTTC
-	-	TRBV2	TRBJ1-1	CASSDRGSRIEAFF	TGTGCCAGCAGTGACAGGGGAAGCCGGATTGAAGCTTTCTTT
-	-	TRBV6-6	TRBJ2-7	CASSYSRYEQYF	TGTGCCAGCAGTTACTCTCGCTACGAGCAGTACTTC
-	once	TRBV28	TRBJ2-7	CASSSGGAPYEQYF	TGTGCCAGCAGTTCCGGCGGGGCCCCCTACGAGCAGTACTTC
TRBD1	-	TRBV2	TRBJ2-7	CASSVGQGGSYEQYF	TGTGCCAGCAGCGTAGGACAGGGTGGGTCCTACGAGCAGTACTTC
-	-	TRBV24-1	TRBJ1-5	CATRTPVPRGRNQPQHF	TGTGCCACCAGGACGCCGGTACCCAGAGGGAGAAATCAGCCCCAGCATTTT
-	-	TRBV5-4	TRBJ2-5	CASSYKTSQETQYF	TGTGCCAGCAGCTATAAGACTAGCCAAGAGACCCAGTACTTC